One sample yielded the 12 T cell receptor beta chains listed below, sequenced in a study of blood T cells in healthy people across ages. The authors ran a second PCR of about 6 to 11 cycles using a sample-barcoded 5' primer and a J-beta primer mix. TCRdb re-called the 5' RACE reads through MiXCR, storing one row per CDR3 protein. The repertoire consists of roughly 570,000 distinct CDR3 sequences, with about 25% occurring once and the leading ten covering approximately 17%. Sequencing was carried out using blood. These receptors were collected from a woman in her 70s in good health.

This clonotype came up a few times. The chain recombines TRBV2 with TRBJ1-6; maybe TRBD1 (5 bases). Germline lookup yields CDR1 SNHLY and CDR2 FYNNEI. The length of the CDR3 is 14 residues. With 2 bases removed from V and 7 bases from J, the gap between germline ends came to 9 bases. The CDR3 loop reads CASSERQLNSPLHF. The DNA for the CDR3 is TGTGCCAGCAGTGAAAGACAGCTCAATTCACCCCTCCACTTT.

The rearrangement joins TRBV27 to TRBJ2-1; 7 nucleotides agree with TRBD1. The CDR3 runs to 15 residues. Germline V lookup: CDR1 MNHEY, CDR2 SMNVEV (reference sequence). Germline trimming cut 6 bases from V and 4 bases from J; bases unmatched to any gene: 9. This chain's CDR3 is CASRQGDTVYNEQFF. In nucleotides, the CDR3 is TGTGCCAGCAGGCAGGGGGACACAGTTTACAATGAGCAGTTCTTC.

This chain links TRBV9 with TRBJ2-3; the D gene is possibly TRBD2 (5 bases). Germline V CDR1 and CDR2: SGDLS, YYNGEE. The germline V and J ends were trimmed by 1 base and 1 base, with 10 bases remaining between them. There are 15 residues in the CDR3. The CDR3 loop reads CASSVSYGGTDTQYF. The DNA for the CDR3 is TGTGCCAGCAGCGTATCCTACGGGGGCACAGATACGCAGTATTTT.

CDR3: CASSSGSSGFYEQYF. The CDR3, as DNA: TGTGCCAGCAGCTCCGGGTCTAGCGGGTTTTACGAGCAGTACTTC. V gene TRBV6-5 combines with J gene TRBJ2-7, with 8 bases matching TRBD2. The CDR3 covers 15 residues. V lost 6 bases and J lost 4; bases outside the gene matches: 11. Per the germline V gene, CDR1 is MNHEY and CDR2 is SVGAGI.

This clonotype was seen more than once but under ten times. The V gene is TRBV5-1, the J gene TRBJ2-3; D unclear. The CDR3 runs 15 residues. The germline V and J ends were trimmed by 1 base and 1 base, with 10 bases remaining between them. Germline CDR1 SGHRS, CDR2 YFSETQ. The CDR3 region is CASSLNDMRTDTQYF. The CDR3 DNA is TGCGCCAGCAGCTTGAATGATATGCGCACAGATACGCAGTATTTT.

The count of this clonotype is one. An end of the junction differs from the germline gene, which may be a read error. The genes are TRBV6-5 and TRBJ1-1; 8 bases agree with TRBD1. Per the germline V gene, CDR1 is MNHEY and CDR2 is SVGAGI. The CDR3 length is 13 residues. CDR3 protein: CASSRQGNAEAFF. The CDR3 nucleotides are TGTGCCAGCAGTAGACAGGGGAACGCTGAAGCTTTCTTT.

This clonotype was seen only a few times. The rearrangement uses TRBV10-3 and TRBJ2-5; 7 bases line up with TRBD1. Germline CDR1 ENHRY, CDR2 SYGVKD. With V trimmed by 8 bases and J by 5 bases, 5 bases remained unmatched. This CDR3 has 12 amino acids. The CDR3 protein is CAIQGDVETQYF. The CDR3 DNA reads TGTGCCATCCAGGGGGACGTCGAGACCCAGTACTTC.

This clonotype appeared a few times. V usage is TRBV5-1 and J usage is TRBJ1-1; maybe TRBD1 (6 bases). The CDR3 covers 15 residues. The V gene lost 0 bases and the J gene lost 0 bases, with 9 bases spanning the gap. Germline lookup yields CDR1 SGHRS and CDR2 YFSETQ. The chain's CDR3 is CASSLGQALNTEAFF. CDR3 nucleotide sequence: TGCGCCAGCAGCTTGGGACAGGCCCTGAACACTGAAGCTTTCTTT.

The sample holds a few counts of this clonotype. The chain has TRBV12-3 or TRBV12-4 and TRBJ2-5, with 11 positions matching TRBD2. With 5 bases clipped from V and 4 bases from J, the junction kept 9 bases outside the gene matches. CDR3 length: 16 residues. Here the CDR3 reads CASSPYGSGGAETQYF. CDR3 sequence (DNA): TGTGCCAGCAGTCCGTATGGTAGCGGGGGGGCAGAGACCCAGTACTTC.

This clonotype was observed a handful of times. The genes are TRBV10-3 and TRBJ2-2; D is uncertain. Trimming stripped 2 bases from V and 4 bases from J, with 8 bases between. This CDR3 has 14 residues. The germline V gene encodes CDR1 ENHRY and CDR2 SYGVKD. Here the CDR3 reads CAISERPGTGELFF. CDR3 DNA sequence: TGTGCCATCAGTGAGCGGCCGGGCACCGGGGAGCTGTTTTTT.

The rearrangement links TRBV7-2 to TRBJ2-7; the D gene could be TRBD1 or TRBD2 (5 bases each). CDR1 is SGHTA and CDR2 is FQGNSA in the germline V gene. The CDR3 is 14 amino acids. The V end lost 3 bases, the J end lost 0 bases, and 9 bases lay between the germline ends. This CDR3 is CASSFEGFSYEQYF. CDR3 DNA: TGTGCCAGCAGCTTTGAGGGGTTCTCCTACGAGCAGTACTTC.

The V and J genes are TRBV6-1 and TRBJ2-2; 8 bases are a match to TRBD2. Trimming cost V 8 bases and J 1 base; bases outside gene matches: 12. Per the germline V gene, CDR1 is MNHNS and CDR2 is SASEGT. The length of the CDR3 is 17 residues. The CDR3 bases are TGTGCCAGCGGGACCAGGACTAGCAGACTGAACACCGGGGAGCTGTTTTTT. This gives the protein CASGTRTSRLNTGELFF.